Given below is one TCR beta chain in context. The junction departs from germline at one end; a sequencing error may be responsible. From around 520 ng of total RNA, TCR beta-specific cDNA was reverse-transcribed using a constant-region primer. Modified slightly, ARM-PCR produced TCR beta libraries over three nested multiplex PCR rounds. MiXCR, run by TCRdb on the multiplex PCR reads, gives a single entry per CDR3 protein. The table records tens of thousands of distinct CDR3 sequences, about 84% of them present only once. This record comes from a study of tumor-infiltrating lymphocytes in primary liver carcinoma. Co-extracted RNA and DNA came from roughly 20-30 mg of unsorted bulk tissue. Each tumor had five separate regions sampled. The sample taken for sequencing was liver tumor tissue from sampling region 2. Subset denoted: tumor region T2, inferior pole. The receptor was derived from a woman in her 30s with primary liver carcinoma and hepatitis B virus infection.

The CDR3: CAGSLVARSTDTLYF. CDR3 DNA: TGTGCCGGCAGCTTAGTAGCGAGAAGCACTGATACGCTGTATTTT. The chain employs TRBV11-2 and TRBJ2-3; TRBD2 might be the D (5 bases). The germline gives CDR1 SGHAT, CDR2 FQNNGV. The CDR3 length is 15 residues.